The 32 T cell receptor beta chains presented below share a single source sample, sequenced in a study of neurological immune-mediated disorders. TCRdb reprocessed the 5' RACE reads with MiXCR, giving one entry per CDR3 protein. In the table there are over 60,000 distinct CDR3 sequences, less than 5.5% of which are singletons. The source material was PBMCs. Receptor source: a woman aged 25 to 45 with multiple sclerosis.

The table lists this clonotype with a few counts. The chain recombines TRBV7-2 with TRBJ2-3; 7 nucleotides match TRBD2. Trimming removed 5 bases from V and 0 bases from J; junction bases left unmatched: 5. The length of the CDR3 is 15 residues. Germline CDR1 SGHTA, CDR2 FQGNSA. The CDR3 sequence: CASSGGGGSTDTQYF. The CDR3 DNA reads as TGTGCCAGCAGCGGCGGCGGGGGAAGCACAGATACGCAGTATTTT.

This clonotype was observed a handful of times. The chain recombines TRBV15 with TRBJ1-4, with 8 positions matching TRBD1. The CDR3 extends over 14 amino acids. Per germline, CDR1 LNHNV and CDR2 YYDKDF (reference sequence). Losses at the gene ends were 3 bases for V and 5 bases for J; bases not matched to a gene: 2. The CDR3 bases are TGTGCCACCAGCAGGACAGGGGTAAATGAAAAACTGTTTTTT. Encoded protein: CATSRTGVNEKLFF.

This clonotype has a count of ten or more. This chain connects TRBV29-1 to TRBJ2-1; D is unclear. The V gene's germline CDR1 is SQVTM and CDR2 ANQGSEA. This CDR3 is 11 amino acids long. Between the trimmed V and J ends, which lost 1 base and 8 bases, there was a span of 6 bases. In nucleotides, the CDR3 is TGCAGCGTTGAAGGTGGTTATGAGCAGTTCTTC. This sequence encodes CSVEGGYEQFF.

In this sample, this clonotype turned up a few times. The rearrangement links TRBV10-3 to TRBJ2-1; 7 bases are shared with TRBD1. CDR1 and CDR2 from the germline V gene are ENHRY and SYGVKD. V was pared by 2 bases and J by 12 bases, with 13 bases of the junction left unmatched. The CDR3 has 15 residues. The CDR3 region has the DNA TGTGCCATCAGTGAGGAGGGGGACAGCTCAATGAGGCAGTTCTTC. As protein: CAISEEGDSSMRQFF.

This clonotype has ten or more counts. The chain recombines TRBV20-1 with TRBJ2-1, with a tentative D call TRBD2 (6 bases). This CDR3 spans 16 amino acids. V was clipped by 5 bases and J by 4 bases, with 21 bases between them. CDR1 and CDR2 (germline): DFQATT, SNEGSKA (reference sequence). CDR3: CSASTRGGERYNEQFF. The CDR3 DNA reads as TGCAGTGCTTCAACCCGAGGAGGGGAGCGGTACAATGAGCAGTTCTTC.

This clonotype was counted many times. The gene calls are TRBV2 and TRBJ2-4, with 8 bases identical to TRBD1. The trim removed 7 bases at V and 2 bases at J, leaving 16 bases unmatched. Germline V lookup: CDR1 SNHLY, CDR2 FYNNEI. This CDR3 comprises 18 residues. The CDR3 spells CASTAFFSTGASKNIQYF. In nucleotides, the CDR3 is TGTGCCAGCACCGCCTTTTTTTCGACAGGGGCTTCCAAAAACATTCAGTACTTC.

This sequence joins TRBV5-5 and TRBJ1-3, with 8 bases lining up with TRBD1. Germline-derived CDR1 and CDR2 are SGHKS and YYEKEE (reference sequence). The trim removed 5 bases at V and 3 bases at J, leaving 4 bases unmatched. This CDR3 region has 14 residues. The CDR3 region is CASRNRGSGNTIYF. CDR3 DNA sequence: TGTGCCAGCAGAAACAGGGGGAGTGGAAACACCATATATTTT.

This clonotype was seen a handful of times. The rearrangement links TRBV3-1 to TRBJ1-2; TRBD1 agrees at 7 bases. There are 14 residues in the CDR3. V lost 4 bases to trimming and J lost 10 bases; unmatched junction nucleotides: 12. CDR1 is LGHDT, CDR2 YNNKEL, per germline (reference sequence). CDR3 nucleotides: TGTGCCAGCAGCCTCAGGGACAGACCCTCTGACTACACCTTC. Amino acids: CASSLRDRPSDYTF.

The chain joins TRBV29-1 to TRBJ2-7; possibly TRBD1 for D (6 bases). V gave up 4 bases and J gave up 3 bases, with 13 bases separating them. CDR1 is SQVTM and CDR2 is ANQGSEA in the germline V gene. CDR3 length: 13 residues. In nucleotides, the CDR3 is TGCAGCGTTGGACGAGGGGGAAACTACGAGCAGTACTTC. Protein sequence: CSVGRGGNYEQYF.

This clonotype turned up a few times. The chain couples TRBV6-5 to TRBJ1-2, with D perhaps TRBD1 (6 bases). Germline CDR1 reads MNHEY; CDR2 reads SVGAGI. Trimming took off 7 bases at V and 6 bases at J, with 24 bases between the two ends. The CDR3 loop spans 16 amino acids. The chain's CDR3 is CASTTMVPTGYNGYTF. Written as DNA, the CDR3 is TGTGCCAGCACCACGATGGTCCCGACAGGATACAATGGCTACACCTTC.

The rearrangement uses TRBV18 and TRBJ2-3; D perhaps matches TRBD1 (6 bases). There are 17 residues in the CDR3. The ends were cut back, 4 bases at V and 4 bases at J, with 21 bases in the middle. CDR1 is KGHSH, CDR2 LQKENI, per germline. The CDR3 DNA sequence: TGTGCCAGCTCACAACTCCTAGGGGGACCCGTAGCAGATACGCAGTATTTT. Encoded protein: CASSQLLGGPVADTQYF.

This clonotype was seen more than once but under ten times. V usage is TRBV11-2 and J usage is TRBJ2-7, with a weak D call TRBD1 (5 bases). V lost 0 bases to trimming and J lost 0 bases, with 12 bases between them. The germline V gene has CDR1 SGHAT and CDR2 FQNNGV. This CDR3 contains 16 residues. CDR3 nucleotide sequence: TGTGCCAGCAGCTTAGATCTGGGGCAGCACTCCTACGAGCAGTACTTC. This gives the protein CASSLDLGQHSYEQYF. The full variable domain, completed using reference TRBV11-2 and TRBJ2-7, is EAGVAQSPRYKIIEKRQSVAFWCNPISGHATLYWYQQILGQGPKLLIQFQNNGVVDDSQLPKDRFSAERLKGVDSTLKIQPAKLEDSAVYLCASSLDLGQHSYEQYFGPGTRLTVT.

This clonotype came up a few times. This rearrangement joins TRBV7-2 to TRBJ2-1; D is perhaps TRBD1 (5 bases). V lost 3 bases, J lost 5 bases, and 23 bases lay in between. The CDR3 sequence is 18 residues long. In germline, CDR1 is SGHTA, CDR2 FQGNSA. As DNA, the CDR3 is TGTGCCAGCAGCTTCAGGACAAGAGTGACTTTCATTCACAATGAGCAGTTCTTC. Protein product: CASSFRTRVTFIHNEQFF.

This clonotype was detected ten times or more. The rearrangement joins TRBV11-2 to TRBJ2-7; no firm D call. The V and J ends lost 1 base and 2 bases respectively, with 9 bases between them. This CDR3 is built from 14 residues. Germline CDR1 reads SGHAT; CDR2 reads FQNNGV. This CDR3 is CASSLGVLAYEQYF. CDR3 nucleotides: TGTGCCAGCAGCTTAGGAGTGTTGGCCTACGAGCAGTACTTC.

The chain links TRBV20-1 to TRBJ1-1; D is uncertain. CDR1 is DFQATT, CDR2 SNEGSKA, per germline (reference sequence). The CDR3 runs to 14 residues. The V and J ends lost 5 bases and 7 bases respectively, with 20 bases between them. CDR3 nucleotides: TGCAGTGCTTTCGCCCGGAAAGGTCCCAATGAAGCTTTCTTT. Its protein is CSAFARKGPNEAFF.

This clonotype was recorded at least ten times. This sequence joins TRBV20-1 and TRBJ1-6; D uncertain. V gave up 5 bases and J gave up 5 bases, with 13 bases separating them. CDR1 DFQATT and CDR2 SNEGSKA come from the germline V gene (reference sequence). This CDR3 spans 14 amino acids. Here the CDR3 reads CSALRTEHNSPLHF. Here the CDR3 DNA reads TGCAGTGCTCTTAGGACGGAACATAATTCACCCCTCCACTTT.

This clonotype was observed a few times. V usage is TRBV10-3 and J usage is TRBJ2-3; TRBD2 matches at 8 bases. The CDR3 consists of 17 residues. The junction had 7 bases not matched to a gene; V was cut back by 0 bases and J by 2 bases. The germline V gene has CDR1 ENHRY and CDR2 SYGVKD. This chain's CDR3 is CAISESASGRYTDTQYF. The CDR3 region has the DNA TGTGCCATCAGTGAGTCGGCTAGCGGGCGCTACACAGATACGCAGTATTTT.

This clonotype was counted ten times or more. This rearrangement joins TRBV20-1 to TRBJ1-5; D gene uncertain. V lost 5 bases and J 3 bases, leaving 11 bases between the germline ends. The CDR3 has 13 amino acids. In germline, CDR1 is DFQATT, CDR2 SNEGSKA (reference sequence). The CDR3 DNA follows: TGCAGTGCTCCCCCCCTCCCCAATCAGCCCCAGCATTTT. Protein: CSAPPLPNQPQHF.

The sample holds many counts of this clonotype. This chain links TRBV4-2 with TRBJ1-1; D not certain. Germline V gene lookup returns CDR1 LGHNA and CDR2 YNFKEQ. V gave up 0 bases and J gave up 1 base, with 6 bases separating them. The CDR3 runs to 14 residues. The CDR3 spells CASSQDNRNTEAFF. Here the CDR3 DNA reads TGTGCCAGCAGCCAAGATAACCGGAACACTGAAGCTTTCTTT.

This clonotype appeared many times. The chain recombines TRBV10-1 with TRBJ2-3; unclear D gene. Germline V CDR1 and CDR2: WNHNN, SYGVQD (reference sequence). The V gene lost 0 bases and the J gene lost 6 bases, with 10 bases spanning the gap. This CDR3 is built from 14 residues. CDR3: CASSESVLSDTQYF. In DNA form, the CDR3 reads TGCGCCAGCAGTGAGTCGGTTTTGAGCGATACGCAGTATTTT.

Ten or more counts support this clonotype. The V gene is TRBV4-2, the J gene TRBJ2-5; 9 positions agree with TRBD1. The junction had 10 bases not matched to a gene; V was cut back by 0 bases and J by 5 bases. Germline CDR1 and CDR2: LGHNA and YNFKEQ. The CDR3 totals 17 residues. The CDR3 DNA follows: TGTGCCAGCAGCCAAGATGCCCCGGGACAGGGAGGGGAGACCCAGTACTTC. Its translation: CASSQDAPGQGGETQYF.

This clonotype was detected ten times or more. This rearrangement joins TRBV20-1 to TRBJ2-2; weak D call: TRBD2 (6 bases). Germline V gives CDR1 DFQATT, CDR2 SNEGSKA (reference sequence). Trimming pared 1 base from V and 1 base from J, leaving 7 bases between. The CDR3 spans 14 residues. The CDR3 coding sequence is TGCAGTGCTAGAGTGGGGGGGAACACCGGGGAGCTGTTTTTT. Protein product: CSARVGGNTGELFF.

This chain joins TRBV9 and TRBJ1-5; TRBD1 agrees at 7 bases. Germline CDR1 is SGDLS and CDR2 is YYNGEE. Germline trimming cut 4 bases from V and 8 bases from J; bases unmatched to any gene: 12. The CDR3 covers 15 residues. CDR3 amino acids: CASSPDGTDHEPQHF. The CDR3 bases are TGTGCCAGCAGCCCAGACGGGACAGATCACGAGCCCCAGCATTTT.

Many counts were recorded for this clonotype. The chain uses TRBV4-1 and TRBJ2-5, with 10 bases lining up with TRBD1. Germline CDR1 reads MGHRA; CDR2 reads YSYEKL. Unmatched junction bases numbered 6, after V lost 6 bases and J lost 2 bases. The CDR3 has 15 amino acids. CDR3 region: CASSHDRGRQETQYF. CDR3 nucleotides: TGCGCCAGCAGTCACGACAGGGGGCGGCAAGAGACCCAGTACTTC.

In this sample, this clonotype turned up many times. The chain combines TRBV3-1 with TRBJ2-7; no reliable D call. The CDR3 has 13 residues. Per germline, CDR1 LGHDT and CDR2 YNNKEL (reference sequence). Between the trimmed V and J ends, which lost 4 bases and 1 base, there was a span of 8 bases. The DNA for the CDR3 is TGTGCCAGCAGCCTTTCGGTTTCCTACGAGCAGTACTTC. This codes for CASSLSVSYEQYF.

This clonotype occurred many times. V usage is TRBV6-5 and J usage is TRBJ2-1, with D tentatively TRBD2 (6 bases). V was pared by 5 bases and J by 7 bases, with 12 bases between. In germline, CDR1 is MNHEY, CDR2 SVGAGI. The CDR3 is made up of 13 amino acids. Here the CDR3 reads CASSQPGVNEQFF. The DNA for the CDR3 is TGTGCCAGCAGTCAACCGGGAGTGAATGAGCAGTTCTTC.

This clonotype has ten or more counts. The CDR3 region has the DNA TGTGCCAGCAGCGCCGGGACCACGCAAAGAAACACCATATATTTT. Translating gives CASSAGTTQRNTIYF. V usage is TRBV9 and J usage is TRBJ1-3; a weak D match, TRBD1 (5 bases). V shed 3 bases and J shed 5 bases, with 15 bases lying between them. The germline V gene encodes CDR1 SGDLS and CDR2 YYNGEE. The CDR3 runs 15 residues.

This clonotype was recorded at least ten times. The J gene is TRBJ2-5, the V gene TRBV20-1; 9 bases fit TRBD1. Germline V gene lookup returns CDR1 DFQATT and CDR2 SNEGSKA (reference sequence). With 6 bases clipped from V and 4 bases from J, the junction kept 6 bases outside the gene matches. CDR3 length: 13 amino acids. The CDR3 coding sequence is TGCAGTGCCCTAACAGGGGGCAGAGAGACCCAGTACTTC. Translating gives CSALTGGRETQYF.

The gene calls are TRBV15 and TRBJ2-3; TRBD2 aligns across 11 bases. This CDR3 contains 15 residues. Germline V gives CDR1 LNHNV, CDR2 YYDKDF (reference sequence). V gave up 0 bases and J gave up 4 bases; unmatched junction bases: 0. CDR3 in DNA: TGTGCCACCAGCAGAGATAGCGGGGGGGCAGATACGCAGTATTTT. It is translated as CATSRDSGGADTQYF.

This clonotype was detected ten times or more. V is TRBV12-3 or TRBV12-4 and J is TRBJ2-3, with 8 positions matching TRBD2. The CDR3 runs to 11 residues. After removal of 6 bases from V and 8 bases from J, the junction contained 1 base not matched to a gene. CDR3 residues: CASSRGGTQYF. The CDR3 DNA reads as TGTGCCAGCAGCCGGGGGGGTACGCAGTATTTT.

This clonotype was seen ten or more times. CDR3 DNA sequence: TGTGCCACCAGCGGTGACCATGGCTACGAGCAGTACTTC. Translation gives CATSGDHGYEQYF. The rearrangement uses TRBV15 and TRBJ2-7; D remains ambiguous. V was clipped by 5 bases and J by 3 bases, with 11 bases between them. Germline values: CDR1 LNHNV, CDR2 YYDKDF (reference sequence). The CDR3 consists of 13 residues.

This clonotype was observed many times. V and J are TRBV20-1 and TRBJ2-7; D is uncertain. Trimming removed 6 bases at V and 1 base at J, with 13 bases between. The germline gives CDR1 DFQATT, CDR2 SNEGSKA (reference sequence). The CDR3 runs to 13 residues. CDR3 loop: CSAENQESYEQYF. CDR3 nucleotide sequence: TGCAGTGCAGAGAACCAGGAATCCTACGAGCAGTACTTC.